Here is one T cell receptor beta chain with its context. Its antigen is unidentified. The whole isolated RNA underwent reverse transcription, so sequencing captured expressed TCRB transcripts. The method was immunoSEQ multiplex PCR; TCRdb's version includes in-frame clones alone and lacks a portion of them. In the table there are 300,000 to 450,000 clones, roughly 13% of which are singletons. This sample stems from a study of beta chain features in type 1 diabetes. The study's findings and limits: Among all four CD4+ subsets, Type 1 diabetes patients had TCRB CDR3s that were moderately but significantly shorter.

V dropped 4 bases and J dropped 3 bases, with 10 bases sitting between them. The CDR3 totals 13 residues. Germline CDR1 MDHEN, CDR2 SYDVKM. The genes are TRBV28 and TRBJ2-7; D is undetermined. The receptor comes from a woman younger than 35 with type 1 diabetes. The specimen was naive CD4+ T cells from blood. CDR3 protein: CASSYPRLYEQYF. DNA of the CDR3: TGTGCCAGCAGTTACCCCCGACTCTACGAGCAGTACTTC.